This is a list of T cell receptor beta chains from one sample in a study of T-cell memory formation after mild COVID-19. TCRdb fed the 5' RACE reads into MiXCR, producing one record per CDR3 protein. The profile shows roughly 170,000 distinct CDR3 sequences, 20% to 25% of them singletons. Sequencing was done on a sample of PBMCs or a T cell subset sorted from them (not recorded which). These receptors were taken from an adult woman who had mild COVID-19 (a few samples of this study predate the infection). Cell type and time point are not known. CDR3s leave out the opening cysteine and the closing phenylalanine or tryptophan. A D gene is named only where the DNA matches it firmly.

V	D	J	CDR3
TRBV2	TRBD1	TRBJ1-1	ASSEEKGQTRSGGAF
TRBV4-2	TRBD1	TRBJ2-7	ASSQDGQGYEQY
TRBV29-1	TRBD1	TRBJ2-7	SVLQGADSYEQY
TRBV20-1	.	TRBJ2-1	SASVPNYNEQF
TRBV2	.	TRBJ1-1	ATTTFEAF
TRBV4-1	TRBD1	TRBJ2-1	ASSQETGVTNEQF
TRBV5-6	.	TRBJ1-1	ASSFRVGVGTEAF
TRBV12-3/TRBV12-4	.	TRBJ2-1	ASSSLTGVSYNEQF
TRBV4-1	.	TRBJ2-7	ASSQMLAGNYEQY
TRBV12-3/TRBV12-4	.	TRBJ2-2	ASSPTGPWGGELF
TRBV6-2/TRBV6-3	TRBD2	TRBJ2-1	ASTHRVAGINYNEQF
TRBV4-1	TRBD1	TRBJ2-7	ASSQAPAPGQATYEQY
TRBV20-1	.	TRBJ2-7	SARGLDRGDEQY
TRBV19	.	TRBJ2-3	ASSVASTDTQY
TRBV7-9	TRBD1	TRBJ2-7	ATPHPGGGEQY
TRBV7-9	TRBD2	TRBJ2-7	ASSLRGGFYEQY
TRBV7-6	TRBD1	TRBJ2-5	ASSFAGTGKETQY
TRBV7-8	.	TRBJ1-1	ASSLSRGGTEAF
TRBV6-2/TRBV6-3	.	TRBJ1-4	ASSYPRSGNEKLF
TRBV5-1	.	TRBJ1-3	ASSYDTSGNTIY
TRBV6-5	TRBD2	TRBJ2-5	ASSFSGGPVETQY
TRBV15	.	TRBJ1-1	ATSRKTANTEAF
TRBV13	.	TRBJ2-7	ASTFGRNAFEQY
TRBV12-3/TRBV12-4	.	TRBJ1-2	ASSFDAEGYGYT
TRBV7-8	TRBD1	TRBJ2-3	ASSRPDGTGESTDTQY
TRBV30	TRBD2	TRBJ2-7	AWMKREGLYEQY
TRBV7-9	.	TRBJ1-4	ASSRMVDEKLF
TRBV7-9	.	TRBJ2-3	ASSLVREITQY
TRBV12-3/TRBV12-4	.	TRBJ2-3	ASSLVASTDTQY
TRBV10-3	TRBD1	TRBJ2-7	AISESLDRGYEQY
TRBV2	.	TRBJ2-7	ASSGMGGWEQY
TRBV28	.	TRBJ2-5	ASSPRLEQETQY
TRBV20-1	TRBD2	TRBJ2-3	SARGRPGRRDTQY
TRBV20-1	TRBD1	TRBJ2-7	SALDRDYEQY
TRBV10-3	TRBD1	TRBJ1-1	AIQGGVRNTEAF
TRBV6-2/TRBV6-3	TRBD1	TRBJ2-4	ASLASQGGAKNIQY
TRBV5-1	TRBD1	TRBJ2-3	ASSSGQGAGDTQY
TRBV14	.	TRBJ1-1	ASSQAKYYNTEAF
TRBV4-1	TRBD1	TRBJ2-7	ASSQETGGYEQY
TRBV15	.	TRBJ1-5	ATSKRPANRQPQH
TRBV29-1	.	TRBJ2-1	SVDHSLEIEQF